Each of the 32 T cell receptor beta chains below was sequenced from the same sample in a study of cytomegalovirus exposure and HLA in healthy donors. 60 Vbeta and 13 Jbeta primers were used in PCR. Clones were read by immunoSEQ multiplex PCR, and TCRdb kept only the in-frame ones, dropping some. Among about 200,000 clones listed, roughly 13% were seen once. The specimen was PBMCs. These receptors all come from a man over 45 in good health and CMV-seropositive.

In its sample, this clone was seen a few times. The rearrangement uses TRBV5-1 and TRBJ1-5, with a tentative D call TRBD1 (5 bases). This CDR3 has 13 amino acids. The germline gives CDR1 SGHRS, CDR2 YFSETQ. V lost 5 bases and J lost 5, with 11 bases in between. The CDR3 nucleotides are TGCGCCAGCAGTCAAGAAGGGGATCAGCCCCAGCATTTT. The encoded protein is CASSQEGDQPQHF.

This clone was observed a handful of times. This rearrangement joins TRBV14 to TRBJ1-5; TRBD1 matches at 10 bases. Germline V gene lookup returns CDR1 SGHDN and CDR2 FVKESK. The CDR3 consists of 14 residues. After removal of 6 bases from V and 4 bases from J, the junction contained 3 bases not matched to a gene. CDR3 sequence reads: CASSRTGGNQPQHF. CDR3 DNA: TGTGCCAGCAGTAGGACAGGGGGAAATCAGCCCCAGCATTTT.

The chain joins TRBV7-2 to TRBJ1-1; unclear D gene. This CDR3 comprises 14 residues. V was cut by 1 base and J by 1 base, with 7 bases left in between. CDR1 SGHTA and CDR2 FQGNSA come from the germline V gene. The CDR3: CASSLVRSNTEAFF. The CDR3 DNA reads TGTGCCAGCAGCTTAGTCCGGTCGAACACTGAAGCTTTCTTT.

This clone was seen more than once but under ten times. This chain links TRBV6-5 with TRBJ2-3; 9 bases line up with TRBD2. Germline CDR1 is MNHEY and CDR2 is SVGAGI. This CDR3 is 13 amino acids long. V shed 7 bases and J 4 bases; nucleotides not matched to a gene: 3. The CDR3 sequence is CASNKRGADTQYF. The DNA for the CDR3 is TGTGCCAGCAACAAGCGGGGGGCAGATACGCAGTATTTT.

The chain carries TRBV6-6 and TRBJ2-1; no reliable D call. Germline loops: CDR1 MNHNY, CDR2 SVGAGI (reference sequence). There are 12 residues in the CDR3. V was clipped by 6 bases and J by 5 bases, with 8 bases between them. CDR3 DNA sequence: TGTGCCAGCAGCGCGGCGGACAATGAGCAGTTCTTC. This encodes CASSAADNEQFF.

This clone was found a few times. This rearrangement joins TRBV2 to TRBJ1-2; 9 bases are shared with TRBD1. Germline assignment: CDR1 SNHLY and CDR2 FYNNEI. The CDR3 has 15 residues. The trim removed 7 bases at V and 3 bases at J, leaving 9 bases unmatched. This CDR3 reads CASNPGTGLDYGYTF. Written as DNA, the CDR3 is TGTGCCAGCAATCCTGGGACAGGGTTGGACTATGGCTACACCTTC.

This clone turned up a few times. The V and J genes are TRBV5-1 and TRBJ1-2; D not certain. This CDR3 contains 14 residues. Trimming cost V 0 bases and J 4 bases, with 10 bases left between them. Germline CDR1 and CDR2: SGHRS and YFSETQ. CDR3 DNA sequence: TGCGCCAGCAGCTTGGGGGCCAGTCCCTATGGCTACACCTTC. It codes for CASSLGASPYGYTF.

This clone was counted between two and nine times. V usage is TRBV30 and J usage is TRBJ1-2, with 9 bases aligning to TRBD1. Germline V gives CDR1 GTSNPN, CDR2 SVGIG (reference sequence). V shed 3 bases and J 4 bases; nucleotides not matched to a gene: 6. The CDR3 runs 14 residues. The CDR3 DNA sequence: TGTGCCTGGAGATTGACAGGGGGTTTCTATGGCTACACCTTC. It codes for CAWRLTGGFYGYTF.

This chain uses TRBV6-1 with TRBJ2-5; TRBD1 matches 7 bases. Germline V gene lookup returns CDR1 MNHNS and CDR2 SASEGT. V lost 6 bases to trimming and J lost 4 bases; unmatched junction nucleotides: 2. This CDR3 region has 12 residues. CDR3 loop: CASRGTVETQYF. In nucleotides, the CDR3 is TGTGCCAGCAGAGGGACAGTAGAGACCCAGTACTTC.

The chain combines TRBV7-8 with TRBJ1-5, with D possibly being TRBD1 (5 bases). The CDR3 has 15 residues. V was trimmed by 5 bases and J by 5 bases, leaving 16 bases between them. Germline V gene lookup returns CDR1 SGHVS and CDR2 FQNEAQ. CDR3 residues: CASSATGEIYQPQHF. The CDR3 coding sequence is TGTGCCAGCAGCGCTACGGGGGAGATTTATCAGCCCCAGCATTTT.

The table lists this clone with a few counts. V is TRBV7-8 and J is TRBJ2-2; a weak D match, TRBD1 (6 bases). Trimming left V 4 bases short and J 0 bases short, with 12 bases between. The CDR3 runs to 16 residues. Germline-derived CDR1 and CDR2 are SGHVS and FQNEAQ. In nucleotides, the CDR3 is TGTGCCAGCAGCTCGCATAGGACAGCGAACACCGGGGAGCTGTTTTTT. It encodes CASSSHRTANTGELFF.

The rearrangement links TRBV7-2 to TRBJ1-1; tentative D call: TRBD1 (6 bases). Trimming took off 4 bases at V and 1 base at J, with 13 bases between the two ends. Germline CDR1 and CDR2: SGHTA and FQGNSA. This CDR3 has 15 residues. The CDR3 sequence: CASSSRQVTNTEAFF. The CDR3 DNA reads TGTGCCAGCAGCTCTAGACAGGTTACGAACACTGAAGCTTTCTTT.

This clone has only a few counts. The gene calls are TRBV5-1 and TRBJ2-2; TRBD2 aligns across 14 bases. The CDR3 covers 20 residues. Germline assignment: CDR1 SGHRS and CDR2 YFSETQ. The J segment lost 6 bases and the V segment lost 4 bases, leaving 17 bases of the junction unmatched. The DNA of the CDR3 is TGCGCCAGCAGCCATCGGACTAGCGGGGGGTACGTGGAGGGCCCCGGGGAGCTGTTTTTT. Its protein is CASSHRTSGGYVEGPGELFF.

This clone was picked up a small number of times. One end of the junction varies from germline; a read error may be responsible. This chain links TRBV18 with TRBJ2-1; the D is unclear. This CDR3 spans 14 amino acids. Germline V gives CDR1 KGHSH, CDR2 LQKENI. This CDR3 is CASSPFKSYSEQFF. The CDR3 bases are TGTGCCAGCTCACCATTCAAGTCCTACAGTGAGCAGTTCTTC.

The table lists this clone with a few counts. The chain uses TRBV7-8 and TRBJ1-5, with D unresolved. Trimming left V 6 bases short and J 4 bases short, with 10 bases between. From germline, CDR1 is SGHVS and CDR2 FQNEAQ. This CDR3 comprises 13 residues. The CDR3 bases are TGTGCCAGCAGTCGCGTTCGAAATCAGCCCCAGCATTTT. It codes for CASSRVRNQPQHF.

The table lists this clone with a few counts. V and J are TRBV5-6 and TRBJ1-5; 11 bases are a match to TRBD1. Germline CDR1 SGHDT, CDR2 YYEEEE. V trimming: 3 bases; J trimming: 7 bases; junction bases outside the gene matches: 6. The CDR3 runs 15 residues. As DNA, the CDR3 is TGTGCCAGCAGCTCGGGACAGGGGGATAGGCAGCCCCAGCATTTT. This gives the protein CASSSGQGDRQPQHF.

This clone came up a few times. V gene TRBV4-1 combines with J gene TRBJ2-1; 12 nucleotides agree with TRBD2. After removal of 0 bases from V and 2 bases from J, the junction contained 11 bases not matched to a gene. Germline V gene data show CDR1 as MGHRA and CDR2 as YSYEKL. This CDR3 has 20 residues. The CDR3 sequence is CASSQERGSSGGDPYNEQFF. The CDR3 DNA follows: TGCGCCAGCAGCCAAGAGCGTGGGTCTAGCGGGGGGGACCCCTACAATGAGCAGTTCTTC.

This clone was seen a handful of times. The chain joins TRBV5-1 to TRBJ2-2; the match to TRBD1 covers 11 bases. The germline V gene has CDR1 SGHRS and CDR2 YFSETQ. The CDR3 runs to 16 residues. V shed 4 bases, J shed 5 bases, and the junction held 7 bases outside the gene matches. The CDR3 here is CASSIGQGAGTGELFF. CDR3 DNA sequence: TGCGCCAGCAGCATTGGACAGGGGGCTGGTACCGGGGAGCTGTTTTTT.

The chain uses TRBV28 and TRBJ2-7; a possible D gene is TRBD1 (5 bases). The V gene's germline CDR1 is MDHEN and CDR2 SYDVKM. Trimming pared 4 bases from V and 0 bases from J, leaving 10 bases between. The CDR3 has 14 residues. CDR3 DNA sequence: TGTGCCAGCAGTTGGGGCACGGTCTCCTACGAGCAGTACGTC. It specifies CASSWGTVSYEQYV.

This clone has just a few counts. The chain couples TRBV5-4 to TRBJ2-3, with 7 bases matching TRBD2. V shed 1 base, J shed 6 bases, and the junction held 8 bases outside the gene matches. Germline loops: CDR1 SGHNT, CDR2 YYREEE (reference sequence). There are 15 residues in the CDR3. The CDR3 DNA is TGTGCCAGCAGCTTGTCGGCTAGCGGTACGGATACGCAGTATTTT. Its protein is CASSLSASGTDTQYF.

This clone was detected only a few times. The CDR3 coding sequence is TGTGCCAGCAGTGAGAAGTACAGGGGGTCCTATGGCTACACCTTC. Amino acids: CASSEKYRGSYGYTF. This chain links TRBV25-1 with TRBJ1-2, with TRBD1 identical over 8 bases. CDR3 length: 15 amino acids. CDR1 and CDR2 from the germline V gene are MGHDK and SYGVNS. V shed 3 bases, J shed 4 bases, and the junction held 7 bases outside the gene matches.

The rearrangement links TRBV28 to TRBJ1-5, with D tentatively TRBD1 (5 bases). This CDR3 has 15 amino acids. Germline V gene sequence: CDR1 MDHEN, CDR2 SYDVKM. Trimming left V 6 bases short and J 5 bases short, with 17 bases between. CDR3 region: CASSKRQGGYQPQHF. DNA of the CDR3: TGTGCCAGCAGCAAGAGGCAGGGTGGTTATCAGCCCCAGCATTTT.

The sample holds a few counts of this clone. Here the CDR3 reads CASSLSPGDAFF. The CDR3 region has the DNA TGTGCCAGCAGCCTAAGCCCGGGGGACGCTTTCTTT. The V call is TRBV5-4, the J call TRBJ1-1; possible D gene TRBD1, 5 bases. Germline V lookup: CDR1 SGHNT, CDR2 YYREEE (reference sequence). The CDR3 runs 12 residues. V was trimmed by 4 bases and J by 11 bases, leaving 15 bases between them.

This clone was seen more than once but under ten times. DNA of the CDR3: TGTGCCAGCAGCCGGGACAGGGGTCGAACGACTGAAGCTTTCTTT. It translates to CASSRDRGRTTEAFF. The genes are TRBV6-5 and TRBJ1-1; 10 bases fit TRBD1. CDR1 is MNHEY and CDR2 is SVGAGI in the germline V gene. This CDR3 is built from 15 residues. V was pared by 6 bases and J by 5 bases, with 9 bases of the junction left unmatched.

The chain carries TRBV27 and TRBJ1-2; maybe TRBD1 (6 bases). V gave up 0 bases and J gave up 7 bases, with 21 bases separating them. The length of the CDR3 is 17 residues. The germline V gene encodes CDR1 MNHEY and CDR2 SMNVEV (reference sequence). DNA for the CDR3: TGTGCCAGCAGTTTATCTTCTGGGGGCGCGTACGTTGGTGGCTACACCTTC. Its translation is CASSLSSGGAYVGGYTF.

This chain links TRBV4-3 with TRBJ2-1; D not certain. Germline assignment: CDR1 LGHNA and CDR2 YSLEER. V dropped 0 bases and J dropped 7 bases, with 10 bases sitting between them. This CDR3 is 14 amino acids long. CDR3: CASSQDLKLNEQFF. In DNA, the CDR3 is TGCGCCAGCAGCCAAGATTTAAAACTGAATGAGCAGTTCTTC.

The chain uses TRBV28 and TRBJ1-2; 9 bases align to TRBD1. After removal of 8 bases from V and 4 bases from J, the junction contained 5 bases not matched to a gene. There are 13 residues in the CDR3. Looked up from germline, CDR1 is MDHEN and CDR2 is SYDVKM. The CDR3 loop reads CASRTGVIYGYTF. In nucleotides, the CDR3 is TGTGCCAGCCGGACAGGGGTAATCTATGGCTACACCTTC.

In this sample, this clone turned up a few times. This rearrangement joins TRBV18 to TRBJ1-2; TRBD1 matches 10 bases. CDR1 and CDR2 from the germline V gene are KGHSH and LQKENI. The CDR3 contains 14 residues. The trim removed 2 bases at V and 7 bases at J, leaving 4 bases unmatched. CDR3 coding DNA: TGTGCCAGCTCACCAGGACAGGGGGATAGTGGCTACACCTTC. Translated, it gives CASSPGQGDSGYTF.

This clone was seen more than once but under ten times. V usage is TRBV5-1 and J usage is TRBJ2-3; D is perhaps TRBD1 (6 bases). Trimming stripped 4 bases from V and 5 bases from J, with 8 bases between. The CDR3 consists of 12 residues. Germline V CDR1 and CDR2: SGHRS, YFSETQ. CDR3 sequence reads: CASSAQGDTQYF. The CDR3 DNA follows: TGCGCCAGCAGCGCACAGGGAGATACGCAGTATTTT.

A few counts support this clone. The genes are TRBV27 and TRBJ1-5; 8 positions agree with TRBD1. The CDR3 covers 14 residues. Germline CDR1 MNHEY, CDR2 SMNVEV (reference sequence). The junction had 8 bases not matched to a gene; V was cut back by 6 bases and J by 7 bases. DNA for the CDR3: TGTGCCAGCAGCATGACAGGGGTGGGGCAGCCCCAGCATTTT. It is translated as CASSMTGVGQPQHF.

This chain links TRBV9 with TRBJ2-2; 8 nucleotides agree with TRBD2. The junction had 10 bases not matched to a gene; V was cut back by 0 bases and J by 6 bases. The CDR3 has 17 residues. Germline CDR1 and CDR2: SGDLS and YYNGEE. As DNA, the CDR3 is TGTGCCAGCAGCGTAGCTACGGGACTAGTTCTCCCCGGGGAGCTGTTTTTT. Its translation is CASSVATGLVLPGELFF.

The chain combines TRBV4-1 with TRBJ2-7; perhaps TRBD1 as D (5 bases). Germline V gives CDR1 MGHRA, CDR2 YSYEKL. This CDR3 has 14 residues. The V end was cut by 4 bases, the J end by 0 bases, with 10 bases between. The CDR3, as DNA: TGCGCCAGCAGCCGCCCCGACAGCTCCTACGAGCAGTACTTC. Its translation: CASSRPDSSYEQYF.